This T cell receptor (beta chain) was identified during a study of identical twins' blood T cells. TCR cDNA libraries came from RNA via a modified published protocol. TCRdb re-called the 5' RACE reads with MiXCR, one entry per CDR3 protein. The table includes fewer than 450,000 distinct CDR3 sequences, roughly 28% detected once. This clonotype occurred a few times. The specimen was PBMCs. The receptor was derived from a woman aged 18-50 years in good health.

The CDR3 here is CASNRIKEGTPQHF. CDR3 DNA sequence: TGTGCCAGCAACAGAATCAAAGAAGGTACTCCCCAGCATTTT. The V and J genes are TRBV2 and TRBJ1-5; D call uncertain. V was trimmed by 7 bases and J by 10 bases, leaving 20 bases between them. Germline V gene data show CDR1 as SNHLY and CDR2 as FYNNEI. The CDR3 loop spans 14 amino acids.